Below are 4 T cell receptor beta chains sequenced from a single sample in a study of regulatory T cells in long-lasting Graves disease. Construction of TCR beta libraries relied on iRepertoire HTBI primers and on Arm-PCR targeting CDR3 regions. In TCRdb, the multiplex PCR reads were re-called with MiXCR into one record per CDR3 protein. The sample has approximately 490,000 distinct CDR3 sequences; roughly 15% are singletons. The time point denotes: newly diagnosed GD, antithyroid drugs for less than 3 months. PBMC RNA was the source of the TCR library. These sequences were also reported in another study, on T cells in Graves' hyperthyroidism and ophthalmopathy.

The specimen was peripheral blood mononuclear cells (PBMCs), collected at new diagnosis, from a patient treated with antithyroid drugs. The receptors stem from a man aged 40-55 years with Graves disease.

This clonotype was counted ten times or more. The CDR3 loop reads CASSIGRTSEQETQYF. The CDR3, as DNA: TGTGCCAGCAGTATAGGGAGGACTAGCGAACAAGAGACCCAGTACTTC. V and J are TRBV7-9 and TRBJ2-5; 9 nucleotides match TRBD2. J gave up 2 bases and V 6 bases, and 10 bases lay outside the gene matches. Germline V gives CDR1 SEHNR, CDR2 FQNEAQ (reference sequence). CDR3 length: 16 residues.

The V gene is TRBV6-2 or TRBV6-3, the J gene TRBJ2-5; unclear D gene. Germline values: CDR1 MNHEY, CDR2 SVGEGT. The CDR3 loop spans 13 amino acids. V was pared by 9 bases and J by 1 base, with 12 bases between. The CDR3, as DNA: TGTGCCAGTGAACGCAAGCGCCAAGAGACCCAGTACTTC. It translates to CASERKRQETQYF.

This clonotype came up many times. V gene TRBV2 combines with J gene TRBJ1-1; tentative D call: TRBD1 (6 bases). Per the germline V gene, CDR1 is SNHLY and CDR2 is FYNNEI. Deletions cut 2 bases from V and 6 bases from J, with 19 bases between. The CDR3 length is 16 residues. Written as DNA, the CDR3 is TGTGCCAGCAGTGAAAATCTCAGGGGCCGTTCGCCTGAAGCTTTCTTT. It translates to CASSENLRGRSPEAFF.

Many counts were recorded for this clonotype. This chain links TRBV2 with TRBJ1-5, with D possibly matching TRBD1 (5 bases). CDR1 is SNHLY and CDR2 is FYNNEI in the germline V gene. CDR3 length equals 16 residues. The V and J ends lost 2 bases and 1 base respectively, with 12 bases between them. This CDR3 is CASSELGDSSNQPQHF. The CDR3 nucleotides read TGTGCCAGCAGTGAATTAGGGGATTCGAGCAATCAGCCCCAGCATTTT.